The 26 T cell receptor beta chains below come from one sample, sequenced in a study of T cell responses to AZD1222 COVID-19 vaccine. Sequencing used immunoSEQ multiplex PCR; TCRdb keeps in-frame clones, though not all of them. The sample has 120,000 or so clones, 90% seen once; the top ten hold more than 6%. The specimen was peripheral blood, collected on day 0 of AZD1222 vaccination. The receptors shown here come from an adult in good health.

The chain carries TRBV29-1 and TRBJ2-7, with 8 bases aligning to TRBD1. The CDR3 loop spans 15 amino acids. J lost 3 bases, V lost 1 base, and 8 bases had no gene match. In germline, CDR1 is SQVTM, CDR2 ANQGSEA. CDR3 nucleotides: TGCAGCGTTGAAGTTCCAGGTGGACAGGGCTACGAGCAGTACTTC. It specifies CSVEVPGGQGYEQYF.

This chain uses TRBV9 with TRBJ2-3; D may be TRBD2 (5 bases). Germline V gives CDR1 SGDLS, CDR2 YYNGEE. The CDR3 contains 14 residues. V was cut by 3 bases and J by 2 bases, with 10 bases left in between. The CDR3 region has the DNA TGTGCCAGCAGCGGTGGACTTCACACAGATACGCAGTATTTT. Translation gives CASSGGLHTDTQYF.

The chain employs TRBV7-9 and TRBJ2-2; 7 positions agree with TRBD2. Unmatched junction bases numbered 8, after V lost 2 bases and J lost 2 bases. This CDR3 spans 17 amino acids. Germline CDR1 reads SEHNR; CDR2 reads FQNEAQ (reference sequence). Here the CDR3 reads CASSLKGGSANTGELFF. CDR3 bases: TGTGCCAGCAGCTTAAAAGGCGGGAGCGCCAACACCGGGGAGCTGTTTTTT.

This clone has only a few counts. V is TRBV19 and J is TRBJ1-5; 9 bases fit TRBD1. The germline V gene has CDR1 LNHDA and CDR2 SQIVND (reference sequence). The CDR3 is made up of 15 amino acids. V gave up 9 bases and J gave up 3 bases; unmatched junction bases: 9. The CDR3 region has the DNA TGTGCCAGCGCACAGGGGGCAGGTTCCAATCAGCCCCAGCATTTT. It encodes CASAQGAGSNQPQHF. Complete variable domain (other parts from reference TRBV19 and TRBJ1-5): DGGITQSPKYLFRKEGQNVTLSCEQNLNHDAMYWYRQDPGQGLRLIYYSQIVNDFQKGDIAEGYSVSREKKESFPLTVTSAQKNPTAFYLCASAQGAGSNQPQHFGDGTRLSIL.

About this clone itself: The same CDR3 can be traced to other DNA sequences in this sample. The V and J genes are TRBV28 and TRBJ2-5; D gene ambiguous. V was trimmed by 4 bases and J by 4 bases, leaving 4 bases between them. The CDR3 extends over 11 amino acids. Germline lookup yields CDR1 MDHEN and CDR2 SYDVKM. The CDR3 sequence: CASSSRETQYF. CDR3 coding DNA: TGTGCCAGCAGTTCTAGAGAGACCCAGTACTTC.

V and J are TRBV6-5 and TRBJ2-2; a weak D match, TRBD1 (6 bases). The CDR3 covers 15 residues. Trimming took 10 bases from V and 2 from J, leaving 17 bases between them. Germline V CDR1 and CDR2: MNHEY, SVGAGI. The CDR3: CATTSGDANTGELFF. The DNA for the CDR3 is TGTGCCACCACTTCAGGGGACGCAAACACCGGGGAGCTGTTTTTT.

The chain employs TRBV7-2 and TRBJ2-1; 9 positions match TRBD2. The trim removed 2 bases at V and 7 bases at J, leaving 18 bases unmatched. Germline CDR1 SGHTA, CDR2 FQGNSA. This CDR3 contains 19 residues. The CDR3 region is CASSLTNGWAGGHDNEQFF. Here the CDR3 DNA reads TGTGCCAGCAGCTTAACCAATGGATGGGCGGGAGGGCACGATAATGAGCAGTTCTTC.

The chain combines TRBV18 with TRBJ2-1; D is possibly TRBD2 (6 bases). The length of the CDR3 is 15 residues. V lost 4 bases, J lost 7 bases, and 17 bases lay in between. Germline CDR1 reads KGHSH; CDR2 reads LQKENI. The CDR3, as DNA: TGTGCCAGCTCACGAACGGGAGAGTCTAGGAATGAGCAGTTCTTC. This translates into CASSRTGESRNEQFF.

The chain recombines TRBV28 with TRBJ1-2, with TRBD1 identical over 8 bases. In germline, CDR1 is MDHEN, CDR2 SYDVKM. The CDR3 has 14 residues. V trimming: 2 bases; J trimming: 8 bases; junction bases outside the gene matches: 7. For the CDR3, the DNA is TGTGCCAGCAGTTTACCGACAGGGGTAGGCGGCTACACCTTC. Its protein product is CASSLPTGVGGYTF.

The gene calls are TRBV11-2 and TRBJ2-3; D unclear. CDR1 and CDR2 from the germline V gene are SGHAT and FQNNGV. Trimming removed 4 bases at V and 2 bases at J, with 4 bases between. This CDR3 comprises 12 residues. Here the CDR3 DNA reads TGTGCCAGCAGCTCGAACACAGATACGCAGTATTTT. Encoded protein: CASSSNTDTQYF.

This chain uses TRBV3-1 (or the pseudogene TRBV3-2) with TRBJ1-2; 9 positions match TRBD1. The ends lost 5 bases at V and 7 bases at J; junction bases unmatched: 8. This CDR3 region has 14 residues. The germline V gene has CDR1 LGHDT and CDR2 YNNKEL (reference sequence). In DNA form, the CDR3 reads TGTGCCAGCAGCTCCCGGACAGGGGCATTTGGCTACACCTTC. Translated: CASSSRTGAFGYTF.

This chain connects TRBV5-1 to TRBJ1-2; D is perhaps TRBD1 (6 bases). The length of the CDR3 is 13 residues. V lost 2 bases to trimming and J lost 6 bases, with 11 bases between them. Germline V lookup: CDR1 SGHRS, CDR2 YFSETQ. Written as DNA, the CDR3 is TGCGCCAGCAGCTTAGGGGGAGTCAATGGCTACACCTTC. This gives the protein CASSLGGVNGYTF.

The J gene is TRBJ1-1, the V gene TRBV5-1; possibly TRBD1 for D (6 bases). Germline assignment: CDR1 SGHRS and CDR2 YFSETQ. V lost 4 bases and J 1 base, leaving 14 bases between the germline ends. This CDR3 spans 15 amino acids. Here the CDR3 reads CASSPEQGSNTEAFF. CDR3 coding DNA: TGCGCCAGCAGCCCAGAACAGGGATCGAACACTGAAGCTTTCTTT.

The chain uses TRBV5-4 and TRBJ2-5, with 9 bases fitting TRBD2. V lost 2 bases, J lost 3 bases, and 8 bases stayed unmatched. Germline V gene lookup returns CDR1 SGHNT and CDR2 YYREEE (reference sequence). The CDR3 runs 16 residues. As DNA, the CDR3 is TGTGCCAGCAGCTTTTGGTTAGCGGGAGTGAAAGAGACCCAGTACTTC. This translates into CASSFWLAGVKETQYF.

The chain couples TRBV15 to TRBJ2-1; the match to TRBD2 covers 10 bases. The CDR3 runs to 16 residues. In germline, CDR1 is LNHNV, CDR2 YYDKDF (reference sequence). Germline trimming cut 0 bases from V and 4 bases from J; bases unmatched to any gene: 3. The CDR3 coding sequence is TGTGCCACCAGCAGAGAAGCGGGAGGGCCGTACAATGAGCAGTTCTTC. The encoded protein is CATSREAGGPYNEQFF.

The chain employs TRBV27 and TRBJ2-5, with 8 bases aligning to TRBD2. The germline CDR1 and CDR2 sequences are MNHEY and SMNVEV (reference sequence). Germline trimming cut 2 bases from V and 9 bases from J; bases unmatched to any gene: 8. The CDR3 spans 14 residues. The CDR3 nucleotides read TGTGCCAGCAGTTTAAGCGGGAGCCCCAGGGCCCAGTACTTC. Its protein product is CASSLSGSPRAQYF.

Details on this clone: A junction boundary mismatches the germline segment, possibly from a read error. The CDR3 DNA sequence: TGTGCCAGCCGAGGGGAGGTCACAAATACGCAGTATTTT. Translated: CASRGEVTNTQYF. The chain recombines TRBV6-5 with TRBJ2-3, with D maybe TRBD2 (6 bases). Germline V lookup: CDR1 MNHEY, CDR2 SVGAGI. The CDR3 loop spans 13 amino acids.

V and J are TRBV7-8 and TRBJ2-3; 8 bases align to TRBD2. The length of the CDR3 is 15 residues. J was trimmed by 4 bases and V by 7 bases; bases with no gene match: 10. Germline V CDR1 and CDR2: SGHVS, FQNEAQ. CDR3 nucleotides: TGTGCCAGCACCCGGGGGGGATCAAGGTCAGATACGCAGTATTTT. It encodes CASTRGGSRSDTQYF.

The rearrangement joins TRBV6-2 or TRBV6-3 to TRBJ1-1; D call uncertain. The CDR3 consists of 14 residues. Trimming pared 2 bases from V and 5 bases from J, leaving 12 bases between. The V gene's germline CDR1 is MNHEY and CDR2 SVGEGT. For the CDR3, the DNA is TGTGCCAGCAGTTACGAGACTTACCCTACTGAAGCTTTCTTT. Translation: CASSYETYPTEAFF.

The CDR3 sequence: CASSRQARVKGDEQYF. CDR3 nucleotide sequence: TGTGCCAGCAGCCGACAGGCCCGGGTTAAAGGGGACGAGCAGTACTTC. This chain connects TRBV5-4 to TRBJ2-7, with D tentatively TRBD1 (6 bases). The V gene's germline CDR1 is SGHNT and CDR2 YYREEE (reference sequence). The CDR3 is 16 residues long. Trimming took 4 bases from V and 5 from J, leaving 22 bases between them.

The chain joins TRBV3-1 (or the pseudogene TRBV3-2) to TRBJ1-4; D possibly corresponds to TRBD1 (5 bases). This CDR3 has 16 amino acids. V was trimmed by 5 bases and J by 1 base, leaving 14 bases between them. Germline CDR1 LGHDT, CDR2 YNNKEL (reference sequence). The CDR3 reads CASSVRGLGTNEKLFF. The CDR3 DNA reads as TGTGCCAGCAGCGTAAGGGGCCTGGGAACTAATGAAAAACTGTTTTTT.

V usage is TRBV18 and J usage is TRBJ2-7; D may match TRBD1 or TRBD2 (5 bases each). This CDR3 region has 14 residues. Trimming pared 6 bases from V and 1 base from J, leaving 13 bases between. Germline values: CDR1 KGHSH, CDR2 LQKENI. CDR3 sequence reads: CASSSGGTSYEQYF. The DNA of the CDR3 is TGTGCCAGCTCCAGTGGGGGTACGTCCTACGAGCAGTACTTC.

This clone appeared once. The rearrangement joins TRBV11-2 to TRBJ2-5, with D possibly being TRBD2 (6 bases). CDR3 size: 18 residues. V was cut by 2 bases and J by 3 bases, with 22 bases left in between. The germline V gene has CDR1 SGHAT and CDR2 FQNNGV. CDR3 DNA: TGTGCCAGCAGCTTAACCGGGGGTCTCTCCCGTTGGGAAGAGACCCAGTACTTC. It translates to CASSLTGGLSRWEETQYF.

The chain couples TRBV18 to TRBJ1-1; D unresolved. Per the germline V gene, CDR1 is KGHSH and CDR2 is LQKENI. This CDR3 has 13 residues. Trimming removed 0 bases at V and 1 base at J, with 3 bases between. Here the CDR3 DNA reads TGTGCCAGCTCACCACCCAGGAACACTGAAGCTTTCTTT. This encodes CASSPPRNTEAFF. The full variable domain, in which reference TRBV18 and TRBJ1-1 provide the parts outside the CDR3, is NAGVMQNPRHLVRRRGQEARLRCSPMKGHSHVYWYRQLPEEGLKFMVYLQKENIIDESGMPKERFSAEFPKEGPSILRIQQVVRGDSAAYFCASSPPRNTEAFFGQGTRLTVV.

The genes are TRBV18 and TRBJ2-7; D is perhaps TRBD1 (6 bases). V lost 2 bases to trimming and J lost 5 bases, with 13 bases between them. Germline CDR1 reads KGHSH; CDR2 reads LQKENI. There are 14 residues in the CDR3. CDR3 DNA sequence: TGTGCCAGCTCACCAGGCCAGGGGATGCACGAGCAGTACTTC. Its protein product is CASSPGQGMHEQYF.

V and J are TRBV5-5 and TRBJ1-4, with 7 bases matching TRBD1. This CDR3 comprises 17 residues. Germline V CDR1 and CDR2: SGHKS, YYEKEE (reference sequence). The V gene end was trimmed by 5 bases and the J gene end by 0 bases; junction bases not matched to a gene: 10. CDR3 residues: CASSRTGQPATNEKLFF. CDR3 in DNA: TGTGCCAGCAGTCGAACGGGACAGCCAGCAACTAATGAAAAACTGTTTTTT. Based on the CDR3 plus reference TRBV5-5 and TRBJ1-4, the full variable domain is DAGVTQSPTHLIKTRGQQVTLRCSPISGHKSVSWYQQVLGQGPQFIFQYYEKEERGRGNFPDRFSARQFPNYSSELNVNALLLGDSALYLCASSRTGQPATNEKLFFGSGTQLSVL.